The entry below describes one TCR beta chain. Antigen unknown. The CDR3 has 14 amino acids. The V end was cut by 3 bases, the J end by 0 bases, with 9 bases between. In germline, CDR1 is SGDLS, CDR2 YYNGEE. Presence of unique molecular identifiers characterized the TCR beta cDNA libraries. MiXCR was run by TCRdb on the PCR reads, yielding one entry per CDR3 protein. Of roughly 600,000 distinct CDR3 sequences in the sample, 40% to 50% were seen once. The data were obtained in a study of post-analysis software for immune sequencing data. Study-wide findings and caveats: In patients, about 5 TRBV segments were more frequent than in controls, with TRBV5-6, TRBV5-1 and TRBV20-1 among them.

The chain couples TRBV9 to TRBJ1-2, with D possibly being TRBD1 (6 bases). What was sequenced was blood. The sequence came from a girl under 18 with multiple sclerosis. CDR3 loop: CASSGTEPNYGYTF. The CDR3 region has the DNA TGTGCCAGCAGCGGGACAGAACCTAACTATGGCTACACCTTC.